This TCR gamma chain was profiled in a study of Vδ1+ human thymocytes. Sequences come from RNA converted to cDNA by reverse transcription. Pooled V-gene forward primers with one constant-region reverse primer generated the CDR3 amplicons by multiplex PCR. TCRdb reprocessed the multiplex PCR reads using CATT. This sample has tens of thousands of gamma-chain clones; around 13% occur once, and the top ten carry about 1.9%. This clone came up a few times. The antigen is not known. General study results and limits: Highly polyclonal TRG and TRD repertoires with Gaussian CDR3 length distributions appeared in thymus. TRD repertoires were essentially private, unlike widely shared TRG clonotypes. Bulk repertoire data may be misinterpreted because of unexpected Vdelta2 sequences. Despite high sort purity, roughly a fifth of thymic T cell receptor delta sequences were Vdelta2.

After alphabeta T cell depletion, CD3+ Vdelta1+ Vdelta2- thymocytes were sorted. The germline V gene has CDR1 EGSTGY and CDR2 YDSYTSSV. Germline trimming cut 5 bases from V and 2 bases from J; bases unmatched to any gene: 9. The CDR3 is 14 amino acids. The sequencing input was Vdelta1+ gamma-delta thymocytes from the thymus. Subset defined: FACS-sorted CD3+ TCRalphabeta- TCRVdelta1+ TCRVdelta2- thymocytes. This TCR derives from a child younger than two who had congenital heart surgery. The chain uses TRGV4 and TRGJ1 or TRGJ2. CDR3 amino acids: CATWAHGDYYKKLF. The CDR3 DNA sequence: TGTGCCACCTGGGCCCATGGGGATTATTATAAGAAACTCTTT.